This T cell receptor beta chain emerged from a study of CD8+ T cells in alopecia areata. At the level of the study: Those patients who were treated received oral tofacitinib, which was given at 5 to 10 mg twice daily for moderate-to-severe alopecia areata.

In this sample, this clone turned up once. The junction had 5 bases not matched to a gene; V was cut back by 7 bases and J by 1 base. The CDR3 totals 14 residues. CDR1 and CDR2 (germline): SNHLY, FYNNEI. Extracted from the samples, RNA was reverse transcribed into cDNA to serve as the sequencing template. Sequencing used immunoSEQ multiplex PCR; TCRdb keeps in-frame clones, though not all of them. Among 200,000 to 250,000 clones listed, approximately 61% were seen once. Alopecia areata patients gave lesional scalp punch biopsies and peripheral blood samples. This TCR came from a human donor with alopecia areata. This sequence joins TRBV2 and TRBJ2-5, with 8 bases identical to TRBD2. The sequenced sample was CD4+ T cells sorted from blood, obtained at week 0. CDR3 residues: CASKEAGAQETQYF. The CDR3 DNA reads TGTGCCAGCAAAGAAGCGGGAGCCCAAGAGACCCAGTACTTC.